The 5 T cell receptor beta chains in this list originate from one sample, sequenced in a study of blood T cell repertoires in COVID-19. Sequenced by immunoSEQ multiplex PCR; TCRdb stores in-frame clones only, minus some. Among a few hundred thousand clones, around nine tenths were seen once, and the ten largest hold 2.5% to 3.5%. The specimen sequenced was PBMCs or T cells enriched from blood (not recorded which). Every receptor here comes from a woman between 40 and 55 years old who had been exposed to COVID-19.

The chain carries TRBV7-3 and TRBJ1-1; D unresolved. Trimming left V 0 bases short and J 1 base short, with 9 bases between. The CDR3 is 15 residues long. CDR1 is SGHTA and CDR2 is FQGTGA in the germline V gene. CDR3 loop: CASSLTGSENTEAFF. As DNA, the CDR3 is TGTGCCAGCAGCTTAACCGGGTCCGAGAACACTGAAGCTTTCTTT.

The chain employs TRBV6-2 or TRBV6-3 and TRBJ2-3; TRBD2 matches 9 bases. This CDR3 has 16 residues. Trimming removed 6 bases from V and 2 bases from J; junction bases left unmatched: 9. Germline CDR1 is MNHEY and CDR2 is SVGEGT. The CDR3 DNA reads TGTGCCAGCAGCCTCTTTAGCGGGGGAAACACAGATACGCAGTATTTT. Protein product: CASSLFSGGNTDTQYF.

This chain connects TRBV4-3 to TRBJ1-3; TRBD1 is a possible D gene (5 bases). The CDR3 covers 15 residues. The germline V and J ends were trimmed by 0 bases and 2 bases, with 8 bases remaining between them. The germline V gene encodes CDR1 LGHNA and CDR2 YSLEER. The CDR3 DNA is TGCGCCAGCAGCCAAGACAGGGCTGCTGGAAACACCATATATTTT. Its protein is CASSQDRAAGNTIYF.

CDR3 sequence: CASGEVGYGYTF. As DNA, the CDR3 is TGTGCCAGCGGGGAGGTAGGGTATGGCTACACCTTC. The gene calls are TRBV9 and TRBJ1-2; D is unresolved. The germline V gene encodes CDR1 SGDLS and CDR2 YYNGEE. The CDR3 extends over 12 amino acids. Trimming left V 7 bases short and J 5 bases short, with 12 bases between. Full variable domain (outside the CDR3, taken from reference TRBV9 and TRBJ1-2): DSGVTQTPKHLITATGQRVTLRCSPRSGDLSVYWYQQSLDQGLQFLIQYYNGEERAKGNILERFSAQQFPDLHSELNLSSLELGDSALYFCASGEVGYGYTFGSGTRLTVV.

The rearrangement links TRBV7-2 to TRBJ2-3; 9 positions match TRBD2. Trimming at V came to 3 bases and at J to 9 bases, leaving 10 bases not matched to a gene. From germline, CDR1 is SGHTA and CDR2 FQGNSA. CDR3 length: 15 amino acids. The CDR3: CASSFPDASGKTQYF. CDR3 DNA sequence: TGTGCCAGCAGCTTCCCCGATGCTAGCGGGAAGACGCAGTATTTT. Using reference TRBV7-2 and TRBJ2-3 for the parts outside the CDR3, the full variable domain is GAGVSQSPSNKVTEKGKDVELRCDPISGHTALYWYRQSLGQGLEFLIYFQGNSAPDKSGLPSDRFSAERTGGSVSTLTIQRTQQEDSAVYLCASSFPDASGKTQYFGPGTRLTVL.